These 10 T cell receptor beta chains were all obtained from the same sample, sequenced in a study of monozygotic twins with inflammatory bowel disease. TCRdb processed the 5' RACE reads again and assigns one entry to each CDR3 protein, with no DNA. This sample's table has around 210,000 distinct CDR3 sequences. The sequenced sample consisted of blood. The receptor source for this set is a human donor with ulcerative colitis or Crohn's disease, or a healthy co-twin of an affected twin (not recorded which).

V usage is TRBV5-5 and J usage is TRBJ2-5. The CDR3 length is 15 residues. The V gene's germline CDR1 is SGHKS and CDR2 YYEKEE (reference sequence). CDR3 sequence: CASSLVEINQETQYF.

The V and J genes are TRBV5-1 and TRBJ2-1; the TRBD1 assignment by TCRdb is unverifiable without DNA. The V gene's germline CDR1 is SGHRS and CDR2 YFSETQ. The CDR3 is 17 residues long. The CDR3: CASSLAGAGAAYNEQFF.

The chain links TRBV29-1 to TRBJ1-2. This CDR3 is 12 amino acids long. The germline V gene encodes CDR1 SQVTM and CDR2 ANQGSEA. The CDR3: CSVDGGGYGYTF.

This chain connects TRBV5-5 to TRBJ1-2; with no DNA, the TCRdb D assignment of TRBD1 cannot be verified. This CDR3 contains 16 residues. CDR1 and CDR2 from the germline V gene are SGHKS and YYEKEE (reference sequence). The CDR3 sequence is CASSIPGARKGYGYTF.

The chain uses TRBV4-2 and TRBJ2-2; TCRdb selects TRBD2, and the lack of DNA leaves this call unchecked. CDR3 length: 14 residues. In germline, CDR1 is LGHNA, CDR2 YNFKEQ. CDR3 residues: CASSQDRAAGELFF.

This chain links TRBV20-1 with TRBJ1-4. Germline V gene sequence: CDR1 DFQATT, CDR2 SNEGSKA (reference sequence). There are 13 residues in the CDR3. CDR3: CSALLATNEKLFF.

The chain recombines TRBV20-1 with TRBJ2-7; TCRdb's D call, TRBD2, is unchecked because there is no DNA. The CDR3 has 14 residues. Germline V gene lookup returns CDR1 DFQATT and CDR2 SNEGSKA (reference sequence). This CDR3 is CSARPSLAGGEQYF.

V usage is TRBV7-9 and J usage is TRBJ2-3; there is no DNA to check the TCRdb D call of TRBD1. Germline CDR1 reads SEHNR; CDR2 reads FQNEAQ (reference sequence). This CDR3 is 15 amino acids long. CDR3 sequence: CASSLEQGSTDTQYF.

The chain employs TRBV5-6 and TRBJ2-1; the TCRdb D gene call, TRBD2, has no DNA to confirm it. The CDR3 is 12 residues long. Germline V gene sequence: CDR1 SGHDT, CDR2 YYEEEE. CDR3 amino acids: CASSLVTGEQFF.

The CDR3 loop reads CASSLEQGGATEAFF. This chain joins TRBV7-6 and TRBJ1-1. Germline CDR1 SGHVS, CDR2 FNYEAQ. This CDR3 region has 15 residues.